Given below is one T cell receptor (beta chain) in context. The sample belongs to a study of long-term antiretroviral therapy in people with HIV. Researchers report immunoSEQ v3.0 was run at survey level. Data came from immunoSEQ multiplex PCR; TCRdb stores just in-frame clones and leaves some out. The sample has fewer than 15,000 clones, around 77% seen once. The ends were cut back, 2 bases at V and 7 bases at J, with 5 bases in the middle. Germline loops: CDR1 MNHEY, CDR2 SMNVEV (reference sequence). The CDR3 loop spans 12 amino acids. The sample here was unsorted PBMCs, taken 1.3 years after starting antiretroviral therapy. J is TRBJ1-4 and V is TRBV27, with D unclear. This sequence was found in a woman under 30 with HIV. The CDR3 nucleotides are TGTGCCAGCAGTTTAACTGGTGAAAAACTGTTTTTT. It encodes CASSLTGEKLFF.